This T cell receptor (beta chain) was captured by sequencing in a study of blood T cell repertoires in COVID-19. The CDR3 totals 13 residues. The V gene lost 5 bases and the J gene lost 5 bases, with 13 bases spanning the gap. Germline V gene data show CDR1 as SGHTA and CDR2 as FQGTGA. The table came from immunoSEQ multiplex PCR; TCRdb's copy has only in-frame clones and leaves some out. This table has under 45,000 clones, around 81% appearing once. The chain employs TRBV7-3 and TRBJ2-7; D not resolved. What was sequenced was peripheral blood. This receptor was identified in a human donor in a cohort sampled during active COVID-19. This CDR3 reads CASSLTGADEQYF. Written as DNA, the CDR3 is TGTGCCAGCAGCCTGACTGGTGCGGACGAGCAGTACTTC.